The T cell receptor beta chain under discussion was sequenced for a study of control samples from healthy donors and cancer patients. Germline V gene data show CDR1 as LGHDT and CDR2 as YNNKEL (reference sequence). The CDR3 sequence is 11 residues long. V was cut by 6 bases and J by 5 bases, with 4 bases left in between. Libraries were prepared by immunoSEQ multiplex PCR; TCRdb keeps only in-frame clonotypes and omits some of them. The data show around 80,000 clones, with around 93% seen just once and 2.8% held by the top ten. This TCR was recovered from a woman aged 25 to 39 in good health. Sequencing was done on a sample of blood. The chain has TRBV3-1 (or the pseudogene TRBV3-2) and TRBJ2-2; no firm D call. The CDR3 here is CASRGTGELFF. In DNA, the CDR3 is TGTGCCAGCAGGGGGACCGGGGAGCTGTTTTTT.